This entry describes one TCR delta chain. The data are from a study of gamma-delta T cells after stem cell transplantation. Germline lookup yields CDR1 GEAIGNYY and CDR2 EKD. This CDR3 contains 19 residues. V gave up 0 bases and J gave up 11 bases, with 33 bases separating them. TCRdb fed the RT-PCR reads into CATT to redo clone calling. The sample has some 16,000 delta-chain clones; roughly 9.1% are singletons. The genes are TRDV2 and TRDJ1, with a possible D match to TRDD3 (6 bases). The specimen was gamma-delta T cells. The clonotype comes from a human donor. It is not recorded whose cells these are; they may come from a transplant donor. Here the CDR3 DNA reads TGTGCCTGTGACACCGTTCTGGATCAGCTGGGGTATAGAATCGGTAACCTCATCTTT. It translates to CACDTVLDQLGYRIGNLIF.